The present entry profiles one TCR beta chain with its context. Its antigen is not yet known. No clone much larger than this one lies a single base away; base qualities are absent. This entry comes from a study of glioma-infiltrating T cells after dendritic cell vaccination (dated by TCRdb to between 2015 and 2016). The study in broad terms: The cohort comprised approximately 15 glioblastoma patients from Phase I and II dendritic cell vaccination trials, 9 newly diagnosed and 6 with recurrent disease. The vaccine was prepared from monocyte-derived dendritic cells that were cultured for seven days with IL-4 and GM-CSF and then pulsed overnight with autologous tumor lysate. Survival after dendritic cell vaccination was correlated with TCR sequencing metrics, such as TIL content and the overlap between tumor and blood repertoires. Three intradermal dendritic cell vaccine injections were administered to patients at biweekly intervals in the arm below the axilla. In glioblastoma patients vaccinated with dendritic cells, deep sequencing of TCR beta CDR3 regions served to measure the amount of tumor-infiltrating lymphocytes and to compare repertoires between tumor and blood. Between 2003 and 2012, patients were given autologous tumor lysate-pulsed dendritic cell vaccination. Overall study results and their limits: After dendritic cell vaccination, a higher estimated pretreatment TIL content predicted longer time to progression and overall survival. The cohort was small and heterogeneous, few patients had complete blood and tumor sets, and even fewer had initial-recurrent tumor pairs. The three-group TCR overlap response model was described as speculative and requiring prospective validation. TCR clonality showed no direct relationship with survival, which suggests that a diverse polyclonal response may be important.

In light of the paper, this sample's time point label describes: after dendritic cell vaccination, including at tumor progression/relapse. Selection of patients required sufficient residual fresh-frozen tumor tissue and over two years of available survival data. None of the glioblastoma patients carried an isocitrate dehydrogenase mutation, although molecular status otherwise varied. PBMC were collected before vaccination, two weeks after the third vaccination, and at tumor progression when it occurred. Genomic DNA was extracted with the Qiagen DNeasy Blood extraction Kit. TCRB CDR3 regions were amplified from around 1.9 ug genomic DNA, or all available DNA if less, using the immunoSEQ assay. Multiplex PCR used 60 forward primers for TCR V beta segments and 13 reverse primers for J beta segments. To estimate the number of reads per starting template, synthetic control templates were added to each sample at limiting dilution. The Illumina HiSeq System generated 87 bp sequencing reads. The paper's data handling went like this. PCR and sequencing errors were removed by a nearest neighbor algorithm that merged closely related sequences. TCR overlap was defined as the percentage of unique tumor TCR beta sequences that were also found in the peripheral blood of the same patient. Entries here come from immuneACCESS through TCRdb and include only in-frame sequences with V and J called. Some clones fail to appear in such tables; in the studies checked, an unresolved V gene covers under half of the shortfall, and the cause of the remainder is unknown. That table gives V, J and clone size, and the DNA gave D and trimming. The sample table contains tens of thousands of clones; only one count was recorded for under 85% of them. The top ten hold under 8% of the sample.

Here V drops 4 bases and J drops 0 bases, and the junction holds 7 bases not matched to any gene. The germline V gene supplies CDR1 SGHTA and CDR2 FQGTGA. From cysteine to phenylalanine, the CDR3 is 18 amino acids long. Only the CDR3 portion is preserved as DNA: 54 bases, with reading frame beginning at the first base. The sequenced sample was blood, obtained after dendritic cell vaccination. The sequence derives from a human donor with glioblastoma. The chain is made from TRBV7-3 and TRBJ2-6, with 9 bases aligning to TRBD1. DNA sequence: TGTGCCAGCAGCTCAGGGACAGGGCTCCCCTCTGGGGCCAACGTCCTGACTTTC. The translation is CASSSGTGLPSGANVLTF.